This T cell receptor (beta chain) was documented in a study of cytomegalovirus exposure and HLA in healthy donors. The PCR used 60 Vbeta and 13 Jbeta primers. This table comes from immunoSEQ multiplex PCR, and its TCRdb copy is limited to in-frame clones, with some not included. This sample has about 160,000 clones; 80% occur once, and the top ten carry roughly 1.3%. Trimming cost V 4 bases and J 3 bases; bases outside gene matches: 5. The CDR3 runs to 14 residues. From germline, CDR1 is SGHDT and CDR2 YYEEEE. The clonotype was recovered from a woman aged 50 to 60 in good health and CMV-seronegative. The V gene is TRBV5-6, the J gene TRBJ2-3, with 7 bases lining up with TRBD2. The specimen sequenced was PBMCs. The CDR3 reads CASSMDGRTDTQYF. CDR3 bases: TGTGCCAGCAGCATGGACGGGAGGACAGATACGCAGTATTTT.